These T cell receptor beta chains were read from a single sample in a study of T cell responses to AZD1222 COVID-19 vaccine. Sequencing used immunoSEQ multiplex PCR; TCRdb keeps in-frame clones, though not all of them. Of more than 120,000 clones listed, around 84% are singletons. The sample in question was peripheral blood, obtained 28 days after the second AZD1222 dose. The receptors were gathered from an adult who received the AZD1222 COVID-19 vaccine. The CDR3 runs from the conserved cysteine through the conserved F or W. The D gene is left open where the match is weak.

d_gene	j_gene	v_gene	CDR3aa
NA	TRBJ2-5	TRBV28	CASSLGGGETQYF
NA	TRBJ1-5	TRBV6-4	CASSDSIYSQPQHF
NA	TRBJ1-5	TRBV30	CAWSVRGSGDQPQHF
TRBD1	TRBJ1-3	TRBV6-1	CASSAGTQGGSGNTIYF
NA	TRBJ1-4	TRBV12-5	CASGRGFNEKLFF
NA	TRBJ2-1	TRBV4-2	CASSRAAGSYNEQFF
NA	TRBJ2-3	TRBV13	CASSLVGLQDTQYF
TRBD1	TRBJ1-1	TRBV3-1/TRBV3-2	CASGLNRGAEAFF
TRBD1	TRBJ2-7	TRBV4-1	CASSPVRQGSYEQYF
NA	TRBJ2-7	TRBV5-4	CASSFSVRMGEQYF
NA	TRBJ1-3	TRBV19	CASSSTVGPGNTIYF
NA	TRBJ1-1	TRBV13	CASRRLDSLMNTEAFF
TRBD2	TRBJ2-1	TRBV25-1	CASSFSGGYNEQFF
NA	TRBJ2-7	TRBV10-1	CASSESYPYEQYF
TRBD2	TRBJ2-5	TRBV2	CASSEALGLADRLQETQYF
TRBD2	TRBJ2-1	TRBV18	CASSPLAASYNEQFF
TRBD2	TRBJ2-1	TRBV19	CASSIDGLAGSYNEQFF
NA	TRBJ1-1	TRBV19	CASSQGYTEAFF
TRBD1	TRBJ2-7	TRBV7-8	CASSLAPGTAITYEQYF
TRBD2	TRBJ2-2	TRBV7-9	CASSHHLAGMGGELFF
NA	TRBJ2-1	TRBV29-1	CSVDPAEYNEQFF
NA	TRBJ2-7	TRBV4-1	CASSHAWAPGEQYF
TRBD1	TRBJ1-2	TRBV25-1	CASSEGTVYGYTF
TRBD2	TRBJ2-3	TRBV7-6	CASSLGLAGGQDTQYF
TRBD1	TRBJ2-1	TRBV2	CASSESRDRAYNEQFF
NA	TRBJ1-1	TRBV6-5	CASSYSRAEAFF
TRBD2	TRBJ2-7	TRBV2	CASSGWTSGSSYEQYF